These 13 T cell receptor beta chains were all obtained from the same sample, sequenced in a study of T cell changes during pregnancy in multiple sclerosis. The repertoire was sequenced with immunoSEQ multiplex PCR; TCRdb's copy has only in-frame clones and lacks some. This table holds tens of thousands of clones, approximately 90% found once. Here the sequenced sample was CD8+ T cells from peripheral blood mononuclear cells, taken after pregnancy. These receptors came from a female donor with multiple sclerosis, enrolled in a pregnancy study.

The chain carries TRBV19 and TRBJ1-1; no clear D. Trimming took 5 bases from V and 7 from J, leaving 11 bases between them. Germline V CDR1 and CDR2: LNHDA, SQIVND (reference sequence). The CDR3 has 12 amino acids. Here the CDR3 reads CASSFRGNEAFF. CDR3 in DNA: TGTGCCAGTAGTTTTCGGGGAAATGAAGCTTTCTTT.

This chain links TRBV5-5 with TRBJ2-7, with 7 bases fitting TRBD2. The length of the CDR3 is 14 residues. The germline V gene encodes CDR1 SGHKS and CDR2 YYEKEE (reference sequence). V trimming: 2 bases; J trimming: 3 bases; junction bases outside the gene matches: 5. The CDR3 nucleotides are TGTGCCAGCAGCTTCGGACTAGGAGGCTACGAGCAGTACTTC. It is translated as CASSFGLGGYEQYF. The variable domain in full, with the rest retrieved from reference TRBV5-5 and TRBJ2-7, is DAGVTQSPTHLIKTRGQQVTLRCSPISGHKSVSWYQQVLGQGPQFIFQYYEKEERGRGNFPDRFSARQFPNYSSELNVNALLLGDSALYLCASSFGLGGYEQYFGPGTRLTVT.

The chain joins TRBV7-9 to TRBJ2-5; possible D gene TRBD1, 6 bases. V lost 5 bases and J 2 bases, leaving 12 bases between the germline ends. Germline V gene data show CDR1 as SEHNR and CDR2 as FQNEAQ (reference sequence). CDR3 length: 14 amino acids. CDR3 sequence reads: CASSPLDRQETQYF. The CDR3 coding sequence is TGTGCCAGCAGCCCCTTAGACAGGCAAGAGACCCAGTACTTC.

J is TRBJ2-5 and V is TRBV27; D unresolved. CDR1 is MNHEY and CDR2 is SMNVEV in the germline V gene (reference sequence). The CDR3 loop spans 13 amino acids. V lost 3 bases and J lost 2, with 7 bases in between. The CDR3 reads CASSFPLQETQYF. CDR3 coding DNA: TGTGCCAGCAGTTTTCCCTTACAAGAGACCCAGTACTTC.

This CDR3 is CATTRGTGGQYGYTF. Written as DNA, the CDR3 is TGTGCCACCACCAGGGGGACAGGGGGCCAGTATGGCTACACCTTC. J is TRBJ1-2 and V is TRBV19; 12 bases line up with TRBD1. The germline V gene encodes CDR1 LNHDA and CDR2 SQIVND (reference sequence). The CDR3 consists of 15 residues. Trimming cost V 10 bases and J 5 bases; bases outside gene matches: 11.

The V call is TRBV7-2, the J call TRBJ1-2, with 9 nucleotides matching TRBD1. From germline, CDR1 is SGHTA and CDR2 FQGNSA. V dropped 5 bases and J dropped 3; count of bases not matched to a gene: 13. This CDR3 comprises 17 residues. As DNA, the CDR3 is TGTGCCAGCAGCCGGACAGGGGACCCTGCTTTGGACTATGGCTACACCTTC. Its protein product is CASSRTGDPALDYGYTF.

The rearrangement joins TRBV5-1 to TRBJ2-7, with D unresolved. Per germline, CDR1 SGHRS and CDR2 YFSETQ. There are 14 residues in the CDR3. With 2 bases removed from V and 0 bases from J, the gap between germline ends came to 9 bases. CDR3 sequence: CASSFDTSSYEQYF. As DNA, the CDR3 is TGCGCCAGCAGCTTTGACACCTCCTCCTACGAGCAGTACTTC.

This clone was seen just once. The chain employs TRBV28 and TRBJ2-4; D remains ambiguous. Germline V gene data show CDR1 as MDHEN and CDR2 as SYDVKM. V was shortened by 3 bases and J by 4 bases, with 7 bases between the two germline ends. The length of the CDR3 is 13 residues. The DNA for the CDR3 is TGTGCCAGCAGTTTGAGAACGAAAAACATTCAGTACTTC. The encoded protein is CASSLRTKNIQYF.

J is TRBJ2-7 and V is TRBV27; 8 nucleotides match TRBD2. V lost 7 bases and J lost 5; bases outside the gene matches: 16. CDR1 is MNHEY, CDR2 SMNVEV, per germline (reference sequence). The CDR3 is 16 amino acids. CDR3 DNA sequence: TGTGCCAGCACCCCCACGGGTAGCGGGAAGGTGCACGAGCAGTACTTC. Its translation is CASTPTGSGKVHEQYF.

The genes are TRBV9 and TRBJ2-1; D might be TRBD1 (7 bases). This CDR3 contains 14 residues. V gave up 0 bases and J gave up 8 bases, with 12 bases separating them. Germline CDR1 and CDR2: SGDLS and YYNGEE. The CDR3 DNA is TGTGCCAGCAGCGTAGTGGGCAGGGGGGATGAGCAGTTCTTC. Encoded protein: CASSVVGRGDEQFF.

The J gene is TRBJ1-1, the V gene TRBV7-6, with TRBD1 as a possible D gene (6 bases). Germline CDR1 and CDR2: SGHVS and FNYEAQ. The CDR3 contains 14 residues. The V end was cut by 5 bases, the J end by 4 bases, with 14 bases between. In nucleotides, the CDR3 is TGTGCCAGCAGCCCACAGGGAAGGGGCACTGAAGCTTTCTTT. This sequence encodes CASSPQGRGTEAFF.

The chain couples TRBV5-6 to TRBJ1-2; a possible D gene is TRBD1 (5 bases). V lost 4 bases and J 4 bases, leaving 20 bases between the germline ends. The germline CDR1 and CDR2 sequences are SGHDT and YYEEEE. The CDR3 contains 16 residues. This CDR3 reads CASSPRGSPGPYGYTF. The CDR3 region has the DNA TGTGCCAGCAGCCCCCGGGGGAGCCCTGGGCCCTATGGCTACACCTTC.

About this clone: The junction differs from germline at one of its ends, possibly a read error. The chain joins TRBV28 to TRBJ2-7, with TRBD2 matching 8 bases. Per the germline V gene, CDR1 is MDHEN and CDR2 is SYDVKM. The CDR3 runs to 15 residues. For the CDR3, the DNA is TGTGCCAGCACCCCGGGGGGGGCCTACTCCTCCGAGCAGTACTTC. Protein: CASTPGGAYSSEQYF.